A single sample is the source of the 20 T cell receptor beta chains below, sequenced in a study of T cells in Graves' hyperthyroidism and ophthalmopathy (dated by TCRdb to between 2018 and 2021). The protocol used for the library was multiplex PCR. Instrument used: Illumina HiSeq 2000. TCR beta CDR3 regions were amplified from RNA transcripts. The first round of RT-PCR for the TCR CDR3 was performed with the HTBI primer set and the Qiagen OneStep RT-PCR kit. TCRdb itself trimmed the public reads at Q25 with fastp, ran MiXCR and retained productive beta chains. Every distinct CDR3 protein forms one entry, paired with its most common genes and DNA. Recorded for this sample are 600,000 to 900,000 distinct CDR3 sequences; roughly 17% of them occurred a single time. The ten largest clones add up to under 8.5% of the sample. The specimen was blood. Receptors were obtained from a man between 18 and 35 years old with Graves' hyperthyroidism.

This clonotype was seen at least ten times. The V and J genes are TRBV3-1 and TRBJ1-5; D not certain. Germline V gene data show CDR1 as LGHDT and CDR2 as YNNKEL (reference sequence). The V and J ends lost 1 base and 2 bases respectively, with 15 bases between them. CDR3 length equals 17 residues. CDR3 nucleotide sequence: TGTGCCAGCAGCCAAGGGGTGGGGAGGGTAGGCAATCAGCCCCAGCATTTT. This sequence encodes CASSQGVGRVGNQPQHF.

This clonotype came up many times. The CDR3 nucleotides are TGTGCCAGCAGTTTCCAAGGGACAGGGCGGGACACTGAAGCTTTCTTT. It yields the protein CASSFQGTGRDTEAFF. The J gene is TRBJ1-1, the V gene TRBV27, with TRBD1 identical over 9 bases. The CDR3 contains 16 residues. In germline, CDR1 is MNHEY, CDR2 SMNVEV (reference sequence). With 3 bases clipped from V and 3 bases from J, the junction kept 8 bases outside the gene matches.

The chain recombines TRBV4-2 with TRBJ1-6, with D tentatively TRBD1 (6 bases). V was trimmed by 0 bases and J by 7 bases, leaving 10 bases between them. The CDR3 runs to 15 residues. Germline CDR1 is LGHNA and CDR2 is YNFKEQ. The CDR3 sequence is CASSQDTDRNSPLHF. The CDR3 DNA reads TGTGCCAGCAGCCAAGATACGGACAGAAATTCACCCCTCCACTTT.

The chain recombines TRBV29-1 with TRBJ1-3; D gene unclear. The length of the CDR3 is 13 residues. V was cut by 3 bases and J by 0 bases, with 6 bases left in between. Germline V lookup: CDR1 SQVTM, CDR2 ANQGSEA. CDR3 protein: CSVETLSGNTIYF. The CDR3 DNA reads TGCAGCGTTGAGACCCTCTCTGGAAACACCATATATTTT.

The chain links TRBV28 to TRBJ2-3; D is unresolved. The CDR3 has 12 residues. The germline gives CDR1 MDHEN, CDR2 SYDVKM. V was clipped by 6 bases and J by 8 bases, with 12 bases between them. CDR3: CASSVNGPTQYF. CDR3 coding DNA: TGTGCCAGCAGCGTTAACGGGCCTACGCAGTATTTT.

The V call is TRBV7-9, the J call TRBJ2-7; D may correspond to TRBD1 or TRBD2 (7 bases each). The germline V and J ends were trimmed by 5 bases and 2 bases, with 19 bases remaining between them. From germline, CDR1 is SEHNR and CDR2 FQNEAQ (reference sequence). The CDR3 covers 16 residues. CDR3: CASSPRGSGATYEQYF. The DNA of the CDR3 is TGTGCCAGCAGCCCCAGGGGGAGCGGGGCTACCTACGAGCAGTACTTC. Full variable domain (missing parts from reference TRBV7-9 and TRBJ2-7): DTGVSQNPRHKITKRGQNVTFRCDPISEHNRLYWYRQTLGQGPEFLTYFQNEAQLEKSRLLSDRFSAERPKGSFSTLEIQRTEQGDSAMYLCASSPRGSGATYEQYFGPGTRLTVT.

The chain combines TRBV10-3 with TRBJ1-4, with unresolved D. CDR1 ENHRY and CDR2 SYGVKD come from the germline V gene. V gave up 4 bases and J gave up 8 bases, with 14 bases separating them. The CDR3 sequence is 14 residues long. CDR3 region: CAISAQEGSEKLFF. CDR3 coding DNA: TGTGCCATCAGTGCCCAGGAGGGAAGCGAAAAACTGTTTTTT.

With respect to this clonotype: One end of the junction does not line up with germline, which may come from a read error. V gene TRBV5-1 combines with J gene TRBJ2-3; 8 bases agree with TRBD2. CDR3 length equals 14 residues. Germline CDR1 SGHRS, CDR2 YFSETQ. Written as DNA, the CDR3 is TGTGCCAGCAGATTAGCGGGAAACACAGATACGCAGTATTTT. Its protein is CASRLAGNTDTQYF.

The chain carries TRBV6-1 and TRBJ2-7; D is possibly TRBD2 (6 bases). The CDR3 has 11 amino acids. Germline V lookup: CDR1 MNHNS, CDR2 SASEGT. V was cut by 8 bases and J by 5 bases, with 10 bases left in between. CDR3 sequence (DNA): TGTGCCAGCGTGGGGGGAAACGAGCAGTACTTC. Translation gives CASVGGNEQYF.

V and J are TRBV5-5 and TRBJ1-6; 7 bases line up with TRBD1. This CDR3 is 17 amino acids long. CDR1 is SGHKS, CDR2 YYEKEE, per germline (reference sequence). J gave up 0 bases and V 4 bases, and 7 bases lay outside the gene matches. DNA of the CDR3: TGTGCCAGCAGCCCCCGGGACAGCTTCTCCTATAATTCACCCCTCCACTTT. As protein: CASSPRDSFSYNSPLHF.

This clonotype was observed at least ten times. The CDR3 reads CASSFQGAEQYF. CDR3 coding DNA: TGTGCCAGCAGTTTTCAGGGGGCCGAGCAGTACTTC. V usage is TRBV28 and J usage is TRBJ2-7; 8 bases map to TRBD1. Germline V gene sequence: CDR1 MDHEN, CDR2 SYDVKM. The CDR3 spans 12 residues. V was clipped by 3 bases and J by 6 bases; unmatched bases: 1. The full variable domain, completed using reference TRBV28 and TRBJ2-7, is DVKVTQSSRYLVKRTGEKVFLECVQDMDHENMFWYRQDPGLGLRLIYFSYDVKMKEKGDIPEGYSVSREKKERFSLILESASTNQTSMYLCASSFQGAEQYFGPGTRLTVT.

This clonotype has just a few counts. The rearrangement links TRBV11-1 to TRBJ2-7; 9 bases are shared with TRBD1. Germline V lookup: CDR1 SGHAT, CDR2 FQDESV (reference sequence). The length of the CDR3 is 15 residues. With 4 bases clipped from V and 1 base from J, the junction kept 5 bases outside the gene matches. In nucleotides, the CDR3 is TGTGCCAGCAGCTCCTGGGACAGGGATTCCTACGAGCAGTACTTC. It codes for CASSSWDRDSYEQYF.

This chain links TRBV28 with TRBJ1-5; the D is unclear. The germline CDR1 and CDR2 sequences are MDHEN and SYDVKM. V lost 4 bases to trimming and J lost 4 bases, with 11 bases between them. The CDR3 is 14 residues long. In DNA form, the CDR3 reads TGTGCCAGCAGTTGGGCGGGCACGAATCAGCCCCAGCATTTT. Protein product: CASSWAGTNQPQHF.

This rearrangement joins TRBV19 to TRBJ1-2, with unresolved D. CDR1 is LNHDA, CDR2 SQIVND, per germline (reference sequence). V was trimmed by 2 bases and J by 1 base, leaving 17 bases between them. The length of the CDR3 is 17 residues. The DNA for the CDR3 is TGTGCCAGTAGTATAAGGGAGAATCACAGAGGTAACTATGGCTACACCTTC. Amino acid sequence: CASSIRENHRGNYGYTF.

This clonotype has a count of ten or more. The chain has TRBV30 and TRBJ2-1; possibly TRBD2 for D (6 bases). The CDR3 spans 12 residues. The V gene's germline CDR1 is GTSNPN and CDR2 SVGIG (reference sequence). With 3 bases removed from V and 8 bases from J, the gap between germline ends came to 11 bases. The CDR3 region is CAWRDYRHEQFF. CDR3 DNA sequence: TGTGCCTGGAGGGACTATCGCCATGAGCAGTTCTTC. The full variable domain, completed using reference TRBV30 and TRBJ2-1, is SQTIHQWPATLVQPVGSPLSLECTVEGTSNPNLYWYRQAAGRGLQLLFYSVGIGQISSEVPQNLSASRPQDRQFILSSKKLLLSDSGFYLCAWRDYRHEQFFGPGTRLTVL.

This clonotype came up many times. Here the CDR3 reads CASSLSGHRGTEAFF. CDR3 nucleotide sequence: TGTGCCAGCAGTTTATCCGGGCATAGAGGGACTGAAGCTTTCTTT. J is TRBJ1-1 and V is TRBV28; D is uncertain. Trimming took off 1 base at V and 5 bases at J, with 14 bases between the two ends. The CDR3 sequence is 15 residues long. Germline V gives CDR1 MDHEN, CDR2 SYDVKM.

This chain uses TRBV9 with TRBJ1-6, with a tentative D call TRBD1 (5 bases). The germline gives CDR1 SGDLS, CDR2 YYNGEE. Trimming shortened V by 0 bases and J by 0 bases, and 19 bases separated the two germline ends. This CDR3 region has 20 residues. In DNA, the CDR3 is TGTGCCAGCAGCGTAGGCATCGAGCAGGGACCGAGCTCCTATAATTCACCCCTCCACTTT. Translating gives CASSVGIEQGPSSYNSPLHF.

This clonotype was seen a handful of times. The CDR3 DNA sequence: TGTGCCAGCAGCCACCCTGGGACTAGCGGGAGCTTAGCAGATACGCAGTATTTT. Translation gives CASSHPGTSGSLADTQYF. The rearrangement links TRBV6-1 to TRBJ2-3, with 14 bases fitting TRBD2. The CDR3 covers 18 residues. Per germline, CDR1 MNHNS and CDR2 SASEGT. Trimming removed 6 bases from V and 4 bases from J; junction bases left unmatched: 12.

The chain uses TRBV9 and TRBJ2-3, with 7 positions matching TRBD2. With V trimmed by 0 bases and J by 5 bases, 3 bases remained unmatched. Germline V gene lookup returns CDR1 SGDLS and CDR2 YYNGEE. The CDR3 sequence is 14 residues long. The CDR3 DNA follows: TGTGCCAGCAGCGTAGGCGGGAGAGTAGATACGCAGTATTTT. Its protein is CASSVGGRVDTQYF.

The chain couples TRBV7-9 to TRBJ2-2; the match to TRBD1 covers 10 bases. In germline, CDR1 is SEHNR, CDR2 FQNEAQ (reference sequence). This CDR3 comprises 14 residues. Germline trimming cut 11 bases from V and 2 bases from J; bases unmatched to any gene: 5. The CDR3 sequence is CALRQGANTGELFF. In DNA form, the CDR3 reads TGTGCCCTACGACAGGGGGCCAACACCGGGGAGCTGTTTTTT.